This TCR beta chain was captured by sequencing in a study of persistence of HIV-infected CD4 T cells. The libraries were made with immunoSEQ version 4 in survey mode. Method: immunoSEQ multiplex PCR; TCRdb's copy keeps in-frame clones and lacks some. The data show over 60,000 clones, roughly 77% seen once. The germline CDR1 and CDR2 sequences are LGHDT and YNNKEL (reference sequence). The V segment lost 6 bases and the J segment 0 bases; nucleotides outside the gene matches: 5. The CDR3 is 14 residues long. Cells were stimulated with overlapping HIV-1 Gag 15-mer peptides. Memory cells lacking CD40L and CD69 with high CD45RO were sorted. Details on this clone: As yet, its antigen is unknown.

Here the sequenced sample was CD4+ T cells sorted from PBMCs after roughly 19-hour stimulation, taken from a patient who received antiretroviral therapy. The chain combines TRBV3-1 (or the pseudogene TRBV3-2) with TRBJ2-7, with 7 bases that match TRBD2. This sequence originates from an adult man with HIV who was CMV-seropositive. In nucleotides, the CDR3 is TGTGCCAGCAGGACCGGGGGGAGCTCCTACGAGCAGTACTTC. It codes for CASRTGGSSYEQYF.